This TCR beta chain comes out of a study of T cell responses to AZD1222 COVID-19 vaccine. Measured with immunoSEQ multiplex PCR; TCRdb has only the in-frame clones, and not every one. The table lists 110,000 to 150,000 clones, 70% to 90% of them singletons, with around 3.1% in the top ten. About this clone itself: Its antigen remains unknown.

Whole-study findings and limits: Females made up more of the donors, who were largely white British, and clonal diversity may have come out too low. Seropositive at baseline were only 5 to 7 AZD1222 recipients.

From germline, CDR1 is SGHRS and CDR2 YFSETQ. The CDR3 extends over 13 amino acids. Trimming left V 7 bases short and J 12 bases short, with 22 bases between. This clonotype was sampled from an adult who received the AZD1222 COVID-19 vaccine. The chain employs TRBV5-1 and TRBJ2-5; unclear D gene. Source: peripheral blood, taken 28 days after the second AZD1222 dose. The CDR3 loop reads CASSERQEFAEYF. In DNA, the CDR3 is TGCGCCAGCTCGGAACGCCAAGAGTTCGCCGAGTACTTC.